The rows below give T cell receptor beta chains drawn from one sample of a study of blood T cell repertoires in COVID-19. Assay used: immunoSEQ multiplex PCR; TCRdb lists only in-frame clones, some missing. The repertoire holds about 120,000 clones, with 82% as singletons. Sequencing was carried out using peripheral blood. The receptors here all came from a woman aged 70-85 years with acute or convalescent COVID-19. Each CDR3 is given with its conserved first and last residue. The order of the fields is clone size, CDR3 length, V gene, D gene, J gene, CDR3 protein, CDR3 DNA. The D gene is left open where the match is weak. Part of the rows lack a size; the others show once, few, many or a class for expanded clones.

clone_size: .
cdr3_length: 14
v_call: TRBV6-2/TRBV6-3
d_call: TRBD1
j_call: TRBJ2-5
cdr3_aa: CASSSGQSPETQYF
cdr3_nt: TGTGCCAGCAGTTCGGGACAGTCACCGGAGACCCAGTACTTC

clone_size: .
cdr3_length: 15
v_call: TRBV5-6
d_call: .
j_call: TRBJ1-2
cdr3_aa: CASSLAPGSNYGYTF
cdr3_nt: TGTGCCAGCAGCTTGGCCCCGGGGTCTAACTATGGCTACACCTTC

clone_size: .
cdr3_length: 14
v_call: TRBV7-9
d_call: TRBD1
j_call: TRBJ2-2
cdr3_aa: CASSPDRAAGELFF
cdr3_nt: TGTGCCAGCAGCCCCGACAGGGCGGCCGGGGAGCTGTTTTTT

clone_size: .
cdr3_length: 13
v_call: TRBV19
d_call: .
j_call: TRBJ1-4
cdr3_aa: CASSIRTGEKLFF
cdr3_nt: TGTGCCAGTAGTATCCGGACTGGGGAAAAACTGTTTTTT

clone_size: .
cdr3_length: 15
v_call: TRBV11-1
d_call: TRBD2
j_call: TRBJ2-3
cdr3_aa: CASSPRLAGLDTQYF
cdr3_nt: TGTGCCAGCAGCCCTCGACTAGCGGGACTAGATACGCAGTATTTT

clone_size: .
cdr3_length: 17
v_call: TRBV4-1
d_call: TRBD1
j_call: TRBJ1-5
cdr3_aa: CASSQVQGALGNQPQHF
cdr3_nt: TGCGCCAGCAGCCAGGTACAGGGGGCTTTGGGCAATCAGCCCCAGCATTTT

clone_size: .
cdr3_length: 16
v_call: TRBV6-5
d_call: .
j_call: TRBJ1-5
cdr3_aa: CASSYSSNLGNQPQHF
cdr3_nt: TGTGCCAGCAGTTACTCGTCCAATCTAGGCAATCAGCCCCAGCATTTT

clone_size: .
cdr3_length: 14
v_call: TRBV6-2/TRBV6-3
d_call: .
j_call: TRBJ1-1
cdr3_aa: CASIPLGLNTEAFF
cdr3_nt: TGTGCCAGCATCCCCCTAGGTTTGAACACTGAAGCTTTCTTT

clone_size: .
cdr3_length: 14
v_call: TRBV28
d_call: .
j_call: TRBJ1-5
cdr3_aa: CASRGGKRNQPQHF
cdr3_nt: TGTGCCAGCCGTGGGGGGAAACGAAATCAGCCCCAGCATTTT

clone_size: .
cdr3_length: 15
v_call: TRBV19
d_call: TRBD1
j_call: TRBJ1-5
cdr3_aa: CASSIGYRGGQPQHF
cdr3_nt: TGTGCCAGTAGTATAGGGTACAGGGGAGGACAGCCCCAGCATTTT

clone_size: .
cdr3_length: 14
v_call: TRBV18
d_call: .
j_call: TRBJ2-7
cdr3_aa: CASSPPGQTYEQYF
cdr3_nt: TGTGCCAGCTCACCTCCCGGACAGACATACGAGCAGTACTTC

clone_size: .
cdr3_length: 16
v_call: TRBV5-5
d_call: .
j_call: TRBJ2-3
cdr3_aa: CASSWGTVRFTDTQYF
cdr3_nt: TGTGCCAGCAGCTGGGGGACTGTAAGATTCACAGATACGCAGTATTTT

clone_size: .
cdr3_length: 15
v_call: TRBV14
d_call: .
j_call: TRBJ2-1
cdr3_aa: CASSQGRWGGDEQFF
cdr3_nt: TGTGCCAGCAGCCAGGGTCGTTGGGGCGGCGATGAGCAGTTCTTC

clone_size: few
cdr3_length: 13
v_call: TRBV19
d_call: .
j_call: TRBJ1-2
cdr3_aa: CASRGGSNYGYTF
cdr3_nt: TGTGCCAGCCGCGGGGGCAGTAACTATGGCTACACCTTC

clone_size: .
cdr3_length: 14
v_call: TRBV5-1
d_call: .
j_call: TRBJ1-1
cdr3_aa: CASKKQGLNTEAFF
cdr3_nt: TGCGCCAGTAAAAAACAGGGACTGAACACTGAAGCTTTCTTT

clone_size: once
cdr3_length: 15
v_call: TRBV6-8
d_call: TRBD1
j_call: TRBJ1-4
cdr3_aa: CASSLRGLSNEKLFF
cdr3_nt: TGTGCCAGCAGTTTAAGGGGGCTCAGTAATGAAAAACTGTTTTTT

clone_size: .
cdr3_length: 15
v_call: TRBV24-1
d_call: TRBD1
j_call: TRBJ2-1
cdr3_aa: CATSGTGTLLNEQFF
cdr3_nt: TGTGCCACCAGTGGGACAGGGACCCTACTCAATGAGCAGTTCTTC

clone_size: .
cdr3_length: 16
v_call: TRBV25-1
d_call: .
j_call: TRBJ1-2
cdr3_aa: CASSESTIYSGYGYTF
cdr3_nt: TGTGCCAGCAGTGAATCCACTATTTATTCGGGGTATGGCTACACCTTC

clone_size: .
cdr3_length: 15
v_call: TRBV5-3
d_call: TRBD1
j_call: TRBJ2-3
cdr3_aa: CARSQGQISTDTQYF
cdr3_nt: TGTGCCAGAAGTCAGGGACAGATAAGCACAGATACGCAGTATTTT

clone_size: .
cdr3_length: 14
v_call: TRBV30
d_call: .
j_call: TRBJ1-6
cdr3_aa: CAWSLGQRNSPLHF
cdr3_nt: TGTGCCTGGAGCCTGGGCCAGCGGAATTCACCCCTCCACTTT

clone_size: .
cdr3_length: 14
v_call: TRBV6-5
d_call: TRBD1
j_call: TRBJ1-2
cdr3_aa: CASSPGTGRGGYTF
cdr3_nt: TGTGCCAGCAGCCCCGGGACAGGGAGGGGTGGCTACACCTTC

clone_size: .
cdr3_length: 13
v_call: TRBV6-6
d_call: .
j_call: TRBJ1-1
cdr3_aa: CASSLISGGEAFF
cdr3_nt: TGTGCCAGCAGCCTCATTTCCGGAGGTGAAGCTTTCTTT

clone_size: .
cdr3_length: 16
v_call: TRBV19
d_call: .
j_call: TRBJ1-1
cdr3_aa: CASSARAPTKNTEAFF
cdr3_nt: TGTGCCAGTAGTGCTCGAGCCCCCACGAAGAACACTGAAGCTTTCTTT

clone_size: .
cdr3_length: 14
v_call: TRBV5-5
d_call: TRBD1
j_call: TRBJ2-5
cdr3_aa: CASSWGTERETQYF
cdr3_nt: TGTGCCAGCAGCTGGGGGACAGAAAGGGAGACCCAGTACTTC

clone_size: once
cdr3_length: 16
v_call: TRBV7-9
d_call: .
j_call: TRBJ1-2
cdr3_aa: CASSLPGVPTNYGYTF
cdr3_nt: TGTGCCAGCAGCTTACCCGGAGTTCCGACTAACTATGGCTACACCTTC

clone_size: .
cdr3_length: 14
v_call: TRBV6-2/TRBV6-3
d_call: TRBD2
j_call: TRBJ2-3
cdr3_aa: CASSLRGDTDTQYF
cdr3_nt: TGTGCCAGCAGTTTGCGGGGGGACACAGATACGCAGTATTTT

clone_size: .
cdr3_length: 17
v_call: TRBV14
d_call: .
j_call: TRBJ2-1
cdr3_aa: CASSQTSFRGTYNEQFF
cdr3_nt: TGTGCCAGCAGCCAAACTTCCTTCAGGGGAACCTACAATGAGCAGTTCTTC

clone_size: .
cdr3_length: 15
v_call: TRBV2
d_call: TRBD1
j_call: TRBJ2-2
cdr3_aa: CASSDTAGGTGELFF
cdr3_nt: TGTGCCAGCAGTGATACGGCAGGGGGCACCGGGGAGCTGTTTTTT

clone_size: .
cdr3_length: 15
v_call: TRBV6-5
d_call: .
j_call: TRBJ1-5
cdr3_aa: CASSYSGRTTGPQHF
cdr3_nt: TGTGCCAGCAGTTACTCGGGTAGGACAACCGGGCCCCAGCATTTT

clone_size: .
cdr3_length: 13
v_call: TRBV10-3
d_call: .
j_call: TRBJ1-2
cdr3_aa: CAISESRGYGYTF
cdr3_nt: TGTGCCATCAGTGAGTCACGGGGATACGGCTACACCTTC

clone_size: few
cdr3_length: 16
v_call: TRBV4-3
d_call: TRBD1
j_call: TRBJ1-5
cdr3_aa: CASSQDSGTGALAQHF
cdr3_nt: TGCGCCAGCAGCCAAGATTCCGGGACAGGGGCTTTGGCCCAGCATTTT

clone_size: .
cdr3_length: 14
v_call: TRBV6-4
d_call: .
j_call: TRBJ2-2
cdr3_aa: CASSDHLASGELFF
cdr3_nt: TGTGCCAGCAGTGACCACCTAGCTTCAGGGGAGCTGTTTTTT

clone_size: .
cdr3_length: 15
v_call: TRBV11-1
d_call: .
j_call: TRBJ2-2
cdr3_aa: CASTRQGPDTGELFF
cdr3_nt: TGTGCCAGCACCAGGCAGGGGCCAGACACCGGGGAGCTGTTTTTT

clone_size: few
cdr3_length: 17
v_call: TRBV3-1/TRBV3-2
d_call: TRBD1
j_call: TRBJ1-1
cdr3_aa: CASSLDRGRCGDTEAFF
cdr3_nt: TGTGCCAGCAGCCTGGACAGGGGGCGGTGTGGGGACACTGAAGCTTTCTTT

clone_size: .
cdr3_length: 13
v_call: TRBV3-1/TRBV3-2
d_call: .
j_call: TRBJ1-5
cdr3_aa: CASSQVGGQPQHF
cdr3_nt: TGTGCCAGCAGCCAAGTTGGCGGTCAGCCCCAGCATTTT

clone_size: .
cdr3_length: 16
v_call: TRBV7-2
d_call: TRBD1
j_call: TRBJ2-1
cdr3_aa: CASSPMGQGRYNEQFF
cdr3_nt: TGTGCCAGCAGCCCAATGGGACAGGGAAGGTACAATGAGCAGTTCTTC

clone_size: .
cdr3_length: 13
v_call: TRBV10-3
d_call: TRBD1
j_call: TRBJ1-2
cdr3_aa: CATEGQDDYGYTF
cdr3_nt: TGTGCCACCGAGGGACAGGACGACTATGGCTACACCTTC

clone_size: few
cdr3_length: 14
v_call: TRBV7-9
d_call: .
j_call: TRBJ1-1
cdr3_aa: CASSIDRIHTEAFF
cdr3_nt: TGTGCCAGCAGCATCGACAGGATCCACACTGAAGCTTTCTTT

clone_size: once
cdr3_length: 15
v_call: TRBV15
d_call: TRBD1
j_call: TRBJ1-5
cdr3_aa: CATSRARQGNQPQHF
cdr3_nt: TGTGCCACCAGCAGAGCCCGACAGGGGAATCAGCCCCAGCATTTT

clone_size: .
cdr3_length: 15
v_call: TRBV11-2
d_call: .
j_call: TRBJ1-2
cdr3_aa: CASSLDPGEWYGYTF
cdr3_nt: TGTGCCAGCAGCTTAGATCCGGGGGAGTGGTATGGCTACACCTTC

clone_size: once
cdr3_length: 16
v_call: TRBV4-3
d_call: .
j_call: TRBJ1-2
cdr3_aa: CASSQELRGLSYGYTF
cdr3_nt: TGCGCCAGCAGCCAAGAATTGAGGGGACTCTCCTATGGCTACACCTTC

clone_size: .
cdr3_length: 15
v_call: TRBV25-1
d_call: TRBD2
j_call: TRBJ2-7
cdr3_aa: CASRSNSGGFYEQYF
cdr3_nt: TGTGCCAGCAGGAGTAATTCGGGGGGGTTTTACGAGCAGTACTTC